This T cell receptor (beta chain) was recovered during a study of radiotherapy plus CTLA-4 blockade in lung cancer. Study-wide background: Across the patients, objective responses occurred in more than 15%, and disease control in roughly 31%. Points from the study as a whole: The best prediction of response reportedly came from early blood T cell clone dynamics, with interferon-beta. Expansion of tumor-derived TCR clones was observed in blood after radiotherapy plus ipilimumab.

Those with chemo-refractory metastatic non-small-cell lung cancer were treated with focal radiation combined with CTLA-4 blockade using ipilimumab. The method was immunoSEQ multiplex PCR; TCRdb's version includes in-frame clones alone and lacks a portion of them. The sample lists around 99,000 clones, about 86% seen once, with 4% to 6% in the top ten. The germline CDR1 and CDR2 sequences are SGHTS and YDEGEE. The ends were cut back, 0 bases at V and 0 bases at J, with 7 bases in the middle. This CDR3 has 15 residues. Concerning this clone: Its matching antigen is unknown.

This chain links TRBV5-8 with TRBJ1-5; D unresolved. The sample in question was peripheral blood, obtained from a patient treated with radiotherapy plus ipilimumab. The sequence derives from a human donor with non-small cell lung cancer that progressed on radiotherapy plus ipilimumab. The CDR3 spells CASSLGWNSNQPQHF. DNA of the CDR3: TGTGCCAGCAGCTTGGGTTGGAATAGCAATCAGCCCCAGCATTTT.